This T cell receptor beta chain comes out of a study of Ad26.COV2.S vaccination and SARS-CoV-2 variants. Study-wide context: Ad26.COV2.S was injected intramuscularly once or twice, 56 days apart.

The CDR3 runs 15 residues. CDR1 LGHNA and CDR2 YSLEER come from the germline V gene. Trimming left V 0 bases short and J 6 bases short, with 11 bases between. Regarding this clone: Its specificity is unknown.

The study, taken as a whole, reports: Ad26.COV2.S recipients had broader spike-specific TCRs (P = 0.0014).

Treatment here: around 19 received Ad26.COV2.S at low or high dose, single or two shots; roughly five received placebo; per-sample allocation not given. The study sampled participants on day 63 after the first vaccine or placebo injection. It was Wuhan-strain SARS-CoV-2 spike that the Ad26 vaccine vector expressed. Measured with immunoSEQ multiplex PCR; TCRdb has only the in-frame clones, and not every one. This table has 350,000 to 500,000 clones, 80% to 90% appearing once. The starting material was peripheral blood, obtained in a trial of Ad26.COV2.S vaccine versus placebo. The chain joins TRBV4-3 to TRBJ2-2; D not certain. This sequence originates from a person aged 18-65 years who received the Ad26.COV2.S COVID-19 vaccine or a placebo. The CDR3 DNA reads as TGCGCCAGCAGCCAAGAGTATTCCGACTCCGGGGAGCTGTTTTTT. Protein product: CASSQEYSDSGELFF.